The present entry profiles one T cell receptor (beta chain) with its context. Its antigen is undetermined. In TCRdb, the 5' RACE reads were re-called with MiXCR into one record per CDR3 protein. The sample has 170,000 or so distinct CDR3 sequences, about a fifth seen once. This specimen comes from a study of T-cell memory formation after mild COVID-19. Regarding the study as a whole: Clonal second-wave expansions that peaked on day 37 had unconfirmed SARS-CoV-2 specificity. Contracting CD4+ clones lay largely in CM and EM, with CD8+ ones residing in EMRA. Pre-infection memory showed some responding clones, and this suggested that cross-reactive memory joined.

The receptor was derived from an adult woman who had mild COVID-19 (a few samples of this study predate the infection). Cell type and time point are not known. Input material: PBMCs or a T cell subset sorted from them (not recorded which).

CDR3 bases: TGTGCCTGGAGCACCGGGACGGGGAATGGGGAGCAGTACTTC. Translated, it gives CAWSTGTGNGEQYF. The gene calls are TRBV30 and TRBJ2-7, with D perhaps being TRBD1 or TRBD2 (5 bases each). V shed 3 bases and J shed 7 bases, with 19 bases lying between them. The CDR3 sequence is 14 residues long. Germline loops: CDR1 GTSNPN, CDR2 SVGIG (reference sequence).